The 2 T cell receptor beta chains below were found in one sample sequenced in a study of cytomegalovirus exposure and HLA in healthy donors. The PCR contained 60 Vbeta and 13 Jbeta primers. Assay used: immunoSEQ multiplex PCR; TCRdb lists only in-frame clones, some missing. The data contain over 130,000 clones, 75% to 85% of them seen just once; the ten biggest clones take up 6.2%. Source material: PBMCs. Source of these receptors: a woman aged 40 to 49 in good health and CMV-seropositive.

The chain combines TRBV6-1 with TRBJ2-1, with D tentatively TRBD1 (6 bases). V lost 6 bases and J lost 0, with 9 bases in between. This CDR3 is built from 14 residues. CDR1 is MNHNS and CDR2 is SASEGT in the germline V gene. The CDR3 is CASRRDNSYNEQFF. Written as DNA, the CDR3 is TGTGCCAGCAGACGGGACAACTCCTACAATGAGCAGTTCTTC.

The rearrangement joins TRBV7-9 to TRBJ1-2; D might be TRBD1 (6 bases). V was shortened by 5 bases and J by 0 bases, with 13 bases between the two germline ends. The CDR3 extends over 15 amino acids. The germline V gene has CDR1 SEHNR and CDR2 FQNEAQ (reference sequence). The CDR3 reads CASSPWAGANYGYTF. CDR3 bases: TGTGCCAGCAGCCCCTGGGCAGGGGCTAACTATGGCTACACCTTC. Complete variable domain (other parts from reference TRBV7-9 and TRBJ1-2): DTGVSQNPRHKITKRGQNVTFRCDPISEHNRLYWYRQTLGQGPEFLTYFQNEAQLEKSRLLSDRFSAERPKGSFSTLEIQRTEQGDSAMYLCASSPWAGANYGYTFGSGTRLTVV.